This entry is about one TCR beta chain. Assay: immunoSEQ multiplex PCR; the TCRdb copy retains only in-frame clones and omits some. The table lists approximately 110,000 clones, 83% of them singletons, with under 15% in the top ten. Germline lookup yields CDR1 KGHDR and CDR2 SFDVKD. The CDR3 has 14 residues. The germline V and J ends were trimmed by 4 bases and 0 bases, with 6 bases remaining between them. The data derive from a study of control samples from healthy donors and cancer patients. The TCR comes from a woman in her fifties or sixties in good health. The chain combines TRBV24-1 with TRBJ1-5, with a weak D call TRBD1 (5 bases). What was sequenced was blood. The CDR3 spells CATSEDNSNQPQHF. The CDR3 DNA reads TGTGCCACCAGTGAGGACAATAGCAATCAGCCCCAGCATTTT.